This T cell receptor beta chain was identified in a study of technical replicates of blood from a few donors. The repertoire was sequenced with immunoSEQ multiplex PCR; TCRdb's copy has only in-frame clones and lacks some. Of 65,000 to 95,000 clones in the sample, about 94% were seen once. Germline CDR1 SNHLY, CDR2 FYNNEI. V lost 7 bases to trimming and J lost 6 bases, with 8 bases between them. The CDR3 loop spans 11 amino acids. The J gene is TRBJ2-3, the V gene TRBV2; D unclear. This clonotype was sampled from a human donor in good health. Input material: T cells isolated from PBMCs. The CDR3: CASNTRDTQYF. CDR3 nucleotides: TGTGCCAGCAACACGAGGGATACGCAGTATTTT.